This TCR beta chain was captured by sequencing in a study of blood T cells in healthy people across ages. Germline V gene lookup returns CDR1 LGHNA and CDR2 YSLEER. The V and J ends lost 0 bases and 3 bases, in that order; junction bases with no gene match: 5. CDR3 size: 16 residues. The use of a sample-barcoded 5' primer and a J-beta primer mix characterized a second PCR of roughly 7 to 12 cycles. TCRdb re-analysed the 5' RACE reads in MiXCR, keeping a single row per CDR3 protein. The sample lists about 2 million distinct CDR3 sequences, about 49% occurring once. The sample consisted of blood. The genes are TRBV4-3 and TRBJ2-1; 7 bases map to TRBD1. This TCR derives from a woman in her 40s in good health. The CDR3 spells CASSQDRGQNYNEQFF. DNA of the CDR3: TGCGCCAGCAGCCAAGATAGGGGGCAGAACTACAATGAGCAGTTCTTC.